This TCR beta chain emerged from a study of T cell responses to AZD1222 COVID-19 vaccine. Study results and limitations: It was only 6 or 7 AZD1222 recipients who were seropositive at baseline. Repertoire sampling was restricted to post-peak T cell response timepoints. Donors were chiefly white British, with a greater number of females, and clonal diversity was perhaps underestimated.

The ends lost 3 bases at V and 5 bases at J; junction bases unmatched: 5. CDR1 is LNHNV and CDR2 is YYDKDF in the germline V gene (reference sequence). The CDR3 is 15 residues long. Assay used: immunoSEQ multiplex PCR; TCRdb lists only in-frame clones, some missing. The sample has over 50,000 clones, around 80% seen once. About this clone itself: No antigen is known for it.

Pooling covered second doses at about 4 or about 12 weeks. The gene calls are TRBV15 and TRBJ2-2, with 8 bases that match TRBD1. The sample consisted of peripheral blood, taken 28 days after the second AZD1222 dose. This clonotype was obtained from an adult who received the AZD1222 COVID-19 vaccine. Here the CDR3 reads CATSRARTGTGELFF. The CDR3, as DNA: TGTGCCACCAGCAGGGCAAGGACAGGGACCGGGGAGCTGTTTTTT.